The 24 T cell receptor beta chains listed next were all sequenced from one sample in a study of T cell responses to AZD1222 COVID-19 vaccine. The protocol was immunoSEQ multiplex PCR, while the TCRdb copy is restricted to in-frame clones and leaves out a portion. The sample comprises fewer than 200,000 clones, 85% to 95% of which are singletons, and about 1.5% rests with the top ten. Material: peripheral blood, obtained 28 days after the second AZD1222 dose. The receptors originated from an adult who received the AZD1222 COVID-19 vaccine.

The chain joins TRBV4-1 to TRBJ2-5; TRBD1 agrees at 12 bases. Germline CDR1 and CDR2: MGHRA and YSYEKL. The ends lost 1 base at V and 5 bases at J; junction bases unmatched: 8. The CDR3 runs 17 residues. The CDR3 loop reads CASSQGLGQGASETQYF. CDR3 bases: TGCGCCAGCAGCCAAGGATTGGGACAGGGGGCGTCTGAGACCCAGTACTTC.

This chain uses TRBV5-1 with TRBJ2-7; possibly TRBD2 for D (6 bases). Per germline, CDR1 SGHRS and CDR2 YFSETQ. V lost 5 bases, J lost 0 bases, and 15 bases lay in between. The CDR3 has 15 residues. The CDR3 region has the DNA TGCGCCAGCAGATTCCGCCCGACTAGCTCCTACGAGCAGTACTTC. It translates to CASRFRPTSSYEQYF.

V is TRBV12-5 and J is TRBJ2-5; 13 bases are a match to TRBD2. Germline CDR1 is LGHNT and CDR2 is FRNRAP. The CDR3 is 17 residues long. V shed 5 bases, J shed 6 bases, and the junction held 12 bases outside the gene matches. CDR3 sequence: CASGPQLAGGPTQTQYF. The CDR3 DNA is TGTGCTAGTGGTCCCCAACTAGCGGGAGGGCCGACTCAGACCCAGTACTTC.

The V and J genes are TRBV6-1 and TRBJ2-7, with TRBD2 identical over 12 bases. After removal of 4 bases from V and 5 bases from J, the junction contained 9 bases not matched to a gene. The germline V gene has CDR1 MNHNS and CDR2 SASEGT. This CDR3 is 16 amino acids long. The DNA of the CDR3 is TGTGCCAGCAGTGGGCAATCTAGCGGGAGGGGCCACGAGCAGTACTTC. Its translation: CASSGQSSGRGHEQYF.

V is TRBV7-2 and J is TRBJ2-3, with 8 bases matching TRBD1. Germline lookup yields CDR1 SGHTA and CDR2 FQGNSA. The CDR3 totals 15 residues. J was trimmed by 0 bases and V by 2 bases; bases with no gene match: 1. CDR3 bases: TGTGCCAGCAGCTTACAGGGGGCGAGCACAGATACGCAGTATTTT. It specifies CASSLQGASTDTQYF.

The chain recombines TRBV7-2 with TRBJ2-6; weak D call: TRBD2 (5 bases). Trimming left V 0 bases short and J 2 bases short, with 8 bases between. Germline CDR1 reads SGHTA; CDR2 reads FQGNSA. This CDR3 has 16 residues. CDR3 sequence (DNA): TGTGCCAGCAGCTTAGCCGGGGTGCCTGGGGCCAACGTCCTGACTTTC. It translates to CASSLAGVPGANVLTF. Drawing the rest from reference TRBV7-2 and TRBJ2-6, the complete variable domain is GAGVSQSPSNKVTEKGKDVELRCDPISGHTALYWYRQSLGQGLEFLIYFQGNSAPDKSGLPSDRFSAERTGGSVSTLTIQRTQQEDSAVYLCASSLAGVPGANVLTFGAGSRLTVL.

V usage is TRBV7-9 and J usage is TRBJ1-4, with TRBD1 identical over 7 bases. There are 16 residues in the CDR3. With V trimmed by 1 base and J by 5 bases, 7 bases remained unmatched. The V gene's germline CDR1 is SEHNR and CDR2 FQNEAQ (reference sequence). CDR3 protein: CASSLGQGLPNEKLFF. The CDR3 DNA reads TGTGCCAGCAGCTTAGGACAGGGCCTTCCAAATGAAAAACTGTTTTTT.

This chain links TRBV19 with TRBJ1-5, with D possibly matching TRBD1 (6 bases). The CDR3 is 14 amino acids. Per the germline V gene, CDR1 is LNHDA and CDR2 is SQIVND (reference sequence). V was pared by 5 bases and J by 7 bases, with 15 bases between. The DNA for the CDR3 is TGTGCCAGTAGTCCGCAGGGGTTGGTGCAGCCCCAGCATTTT. It translates to CASSPQGLVQPQHF.

This sequence joins TRBV18 and TRBJ1-1; 7 nucleotides line up with TRBD1. The CDR3 has 14 residues. Germline trimming cut 6 bases from V and 0 bases from J; bases unmatched to any gene: 4. Germline CDR1 reads KGHSH; CDR2 reads LQKENI. The CDR3 nucleotides are TGTGCCAGCTCGGGGACAGCCATGAACACTGAAGCTTTCTTT. This encodes CASSGTAMNTEAFF.

V and J are TRBV4-1 and TRBJ1-1; TRBD1 agrees at 9 bases. Germline V CDR1 and CDR2: MGHRA, YSYEKL. This CDR3 spans 13 amino acids. Trimming removed 7 bases from V and 4 bases from J; junction bases left unmatched: 4. CDR3 protein: CASTQTGGTEAFF. The CDR3 coding sequence is TGCGCCAGCACACAGACAGGGGGCACTGAAGCTTTCTTT.

V gene TRBV5-1 combines with J gene TRBJ1-1; a weak D match, TRBD1 (6 bases). This CDR3 has 15 residues. Trimming pared 4 bases from V and 1 base from J, leaving 14 bases between. Germline V lookup: CDR1 SGHRS, CDR2 YFSETQ. CDR3 coding DNA: TGCGCCAGCAGCAATACACAGGGCCGGAACACTGAAGCTTTCTTT. It encodes CASSNTQGRNTEAFF.

The chain has TRBV7-2 and TRBJ2-7; 9 nucleotides line up with TRBD1. The germline CDR1 and CDR2 sequences are SGHTA and FQGNSA. Trimming cost V 6 bases and J 5 bases; bases outside gene matches: 8. The CDR3 contains 14 residues. The CDR3 nucleotides are TGTGCCAGCAGAAACAGGGGGCGCATCGACGAGCAGTACTTC. It codes for CASRNRGRIDEQYF.

The rearrangement joins TRBV27 to TRBJ1-2, with 7 bases identical to TRBD1. V was pared by 5 bases and J by 5 bases, with 11 bases of the junction left unmatched. The CDR3 is 15 residues long. CDR1 and CDR2 (germline): MNHEY, SMNVEV (reference sequence). This CDR3 is CASSITGDLLYGYTF. CDR3 DNA: TGTGCCAGCAGTATCACAGGGGATTTGCTTTATGGCTACACCTTC.

The chain recombines TRBV5-1 with TRBJ1-2; D possibly corresponds to TRBD1 (5 bases). Germline V gene data show CDR1 as SGHRS and CDR2 as YFSETQ. The V gene lost 7 bases and the J gene lost 2 bases, with 9 bases spanning the gap. This CDR3 has 12 amino acids. The CDR3 nucleotides are TGCGCCAGCCGAGACAGCAACTATGGCTACACCTTC. Translation gives CASRDSNYGYTF.

The genes are TRBV7-2 and TRBJ1-2, with D hard to call. The length of the CDR3 is 13 residues. CDR1 is SGHTA, CDR2 FQGNSA, per germline. The V end lost 5 bases, the J end lost 7 bases, and 14 bases lay between the germline ends. The CDR3: CASSLTLVPGYTF. The CDR3 nucleotides read TGTGCCAGCAGCCTGACATTGGTTCCTGGCTACACCTTC.

This clone appeared a few times. This chain links TRBV7-9 with TRBJ2-7, with TRBD1 matching 9 bases. V was clipped by 5 bases and J by 6 bases; unmatched bases: 11. In germline, CDR1 is SEHNR, CDR2 FQNEAQ (reference sequence). The CDR3 totals 15 residues. The CDR3 here is CASSPPTGGLGEQYF. The CDR3 DNA follows: TGTGCCAGCAGCCCCCCGACAGGGGGACTCGGCGAGCAGTACTTC.

This chain connects TRBV3-1 (or the pseudogene TRBV3-2) to TRBJ2-7; 8 bases are a match to TRBD1. Per germline, CDR1 LGHDT and CDR2 YNNKEL (reference sequence). Trimming took 6 bases from V and 3 from J; bases not matched to a gene: 7. The CDR3 spans 14 residues. In nucleotides, the CDR3 is TGTGCCAGCAGTCAATATACAGGGGGCTACGAGCAGTACTTC. It specifies CASSQYTGGYEQYF.

The chain joins TRBV15 to TRBJ2-2; the match to TRBD1 covers 9 bases. Germline V gives CDR1 LNHNV, CDR2 YYDKDF (reference sequence). The V and J ends lost 9 bases and 1 base, in that order; junction bases with no gene match: 6. This CDR3 region has 15 residues. CDR3 DNA: TGTGCCACTCAAGGGACAGGGAAGAACACCGGGGAGCTGTTTTTT. It specifies CATQGTGKNTGELFF.

V usage is TRBV14 and J usage is TRBJ1-5, with no clear D. Germline V gene lookup returns CDR1 SGHDN and CDR2 FVKESK. V lost 4 bases and J 2 bases, leaving 9 bases between the germline ends. The CDR3 length is 14 residues. The CDR3 spells CASSLLGGNQPQHF. The DNA for the CDR3 is TGTGCCAGCAGCCTGCTTGGGGGCAATCAGCCCCAGCATTTT.

The V gene is TRBV7-4, the J gene TRBJ1-2, with 9 bases fitting TRBD1. The CDR3 is 15 residues long. The germline V gene has CDR1 SGHVT and CDR2 SQSDAQ. J gave up 1 base and V 1 base, and 1 base lay outside the gene matches. The CDR3 loop is CASSLGDRVNYGYTF. CDR3 DNA: TGTGCCAGCAGCTTAGGGGACAGGGTTAACTATGGCTACACCTTC. The full variable domain, with the rest looked up from reference TRBV7-4 and TRBJ1-2, is GAGVSQSPRYKVAKRGRDVALRCDSISGHVTLYWYRQTLGQGSEVLTYSQSDAQRDKSGRPSGRFSAERPERSVSTLKIQRTEQGDSAVYLCASSLGDRVNYGYTFGSGTRLTVV.

The CDR3 region has the DNA TGTGCCAGCAGCTTAGGGGGCCGAGGGGTTCAGCCCCAGCATTTT. It is translated as CASSLGGRGVQPQHF. This rearrangement joins TRBV5-8 to TRBJ1-5, with 7 positions matching TRBD1. The germline CDR1 and CDR2 sequences are SGHTS and YDEGEE. J lost 6 bases, V lost 2 bases, and 8 bases had no gene match. This CDR3 is 15 amino acids long.

The chain recombines TRBV2 with TRBJ1-2; 7 bases line up with TRBD1. The CDR3 loop spans 15 amino acids. Germline assignment: CDR1 SNHLY and CDR2 FYNNEI. V gave up 4 bases and J gave up 0 bases; unmatched junction bases: 5. CDR3 bases: TGTGCCAGCAGTGTCCGACAGGGTTCTAACTATGGCTACACCTTC. Encoded protein: CASSVRQGSNYGYTF.

The V call is TRBV9, the J call TRBJ2-1; TRBD2 matches 7 bases. There are 15 residues in the CDR3. Unmatched junction bases numbered 8, after V lost 3 bases and J lost 5 bases. Per the germline V gene, CDR1 is SGDLS and CDR2 is YYNGEE. The CDR3 DNA reads TGTGCCAGCAGCGCAATGGGACTATCACACAATGAGCAGTTCTTC. Protein product: CASSAMGLSHNEQFF.

The genes are TRBV7-9 and TRBJ1-5; D is undetermined. From germline, CDR1 is SEHNR and CDR2 FQNEAQ (reference sequence). Between the trimmed V and J ends, which lost 4 bases and 0 bases, there was a span of 13 bases. The length of the CDR3 is 16 residues. The CDR3 reads CASSSPAADSNQPQHF. The CDR3, as DNA: TGTGCCAGCAGCTCCCCGGCGGCAGATAGCAATCAGCCCCAGCATTTT.